This T cell receptor (beta chain) was obtained from a study of human T cells and chemical hapten exposure. Study details: An area of 2 cm by roughly 2 cm on upper inner arm skin received 2% DPC for sensitization. Weekly scalp doses of diphenylcyclopropenone were given to patients during the approximately 25-week study.

Stated time point: patch test 1, 2 weeks after DPC sensitization. Treatment meaning: therapeutic diphenylcyclopropenone sensitization with weekly scalp DPC. CDR1 is SGHDT, CDR2 YYEEEE, per germline. With 4 bases removed from V and 0 bases from J, the gap between germline ends came to 13 bases. This CDR3 spans 15 amino acids. MiXCR was run by TCRdb on the RACE reads, yielding one entry per CDR3 protein. The sample has approximately 70,000 distinct CDR3 sequences; approximately 9.8% are singletons. This clonotype was counted only a few times. Antigen: not known. Overall study findings and caveats: The number of TCRs above 1 in 1000 frequency did not change after DPC sensitization. Controls had significantly fewer large CDR3 similarity clusters than were formed by expanded TCRs.

The TCR originated in a woman aged 40 to 50 with alopecia areata. Some clones in this sample may be carry-over from other donors' samples. The gene calls are TRBV5-6 and TRBJ1-1; D is possibly TRBD1 (5 bases). The specimen was whole blood, collected in connection with sensitization to the hapten diphenylcyclopropenone (DPC). The CDR3 DNA reads as TGTGCCAGCAGCCTTATGACAGTGATGAACACTGAAGCTTTCTTT. As protein: CASSLMTVMNTEAFF.